These 26 T cell receptor beta chains were all obtained from the same sample, sequenced in a study of Ad26.COV2.S vaccination and SARS-CoV-2 variants. Treatment denoted: around 19 received Ad26.COV2.S at low or high dose, single or two shots; about 5 received placebo; per-sample allocation not given. Samples came from day 63 after the first vaccine or placebo injection. This table comes from immunoSEQ multiplex PCR, and its TCRdb copy is limited to in-frame clones, with some not included. The sample lists 300,000 to 400,000 clones; 88% were seen once. The input for sequencing was peripheral blood, taken in a trial of Ad26.COV2.S vaccine versus placebo. These receptors originate from a person aged 18-65 years who received the Ad26.COV2.S COVID-19 vaccine or a placebo.

The V gene is TRBV10-3, the J gene TRBJ2-1, with D possibly TRBD2 on 6 matching bases. Germline assignment: CDR1 ENHRY and CDR2 SYGVKD. This CDR3 contains 14 residues. Trimming took 2 bases from V and 8 from J, leaving 13 bases between them. The CDR3 region is CAISEVGGGDEQFF. In nucleotides, the CDR3 is TGTGCCATCAGTGAGGTGGGGGGTGGGGATGAGCAGTTCTTC.

V gene TRBV20-1 combines with J gene TRBJ2-2, with D possibly TRBD1 on 5 matching bases. The V gene lost 5 bases and the J gene lost 5 bases, with 6 bases spanning the gap. CDR3 length equals 11 residues. The germline CDR1 and CDR2 sequences are DFQATT and SNEGSKA (reference sequence). CDR3 protein: CSAGATGELFF. The DNA of the CDR3 is TGCAGTGCTGGGGCAACCGGGGAGCTGTTTTTT.

V is TRBV29-1 and J is TRBJ2-3; tentative D call: TRBD2 (6 bases). From germline, CDR1 is SQVTM and CDR2 ANQGSEA. Trimming removed 5 bases from V and 4 bases from J, with 19 bases in between. The CDR3 covers 15 residues. This CDR3 is CSVLGGRGTADTQYF. CDR3 nucleotides: TGCAGCGTTTTGGGGGGTAGAGGGACGGCAGATACGCAGTATTTT.

The V and J genes are TRBV4-1 and TRBJ2-1, with 9 bases aligning to TRBD1. Per germline, CDR1 MGHRA and CDR2 YSYEKL. Losses at the gene ends were 3 bases for V and 8 bases for J; bases not matched to a gene: 11. This CDR3 spans 16 amino acids. CDR3 residues: CASSQGQGSGMDEQFF. The CDR3 DNA follows: TGCGCCAGCAGCCAGGGACAGGGTTCTGGTATGGATGAGCAGTTCTTC.

V gene TRBV5-1 combines with J gene TRBJ2-5, with 10 bases that match TRBD2. The CDR3 is 17 amino acids. Trimming took 0 bases from V and 4 from J; bases not matched to a gene: 9. CDR1 SGHRS and CDR2 YFSETQ come from the germline V gene. For the CDR3, the DNA is TGCGCCAGCAGCTTGGGCGGTATAGCGGGAGGTGGAGAGACCCAGTACTTC. This encodes CASSLGGIAGGGETQYF.

The chain uses TRBV6-1 and TRBJ2-7; 7 nucleotides agree with TRBD1. The CDR3 sequence is 16 residues long. V trimming: 3 bases; J trimming: 1 base; junction bases outside the gene matches: 9. CDR1 MNHNS and CDR2 SASEGT come from the germline V gene. The CDR3 nucleotides are TGTGCCAGCAGTGAGGAAGACAGGGTCCTATCCTACGAGCAGTACTTC. Its protein is CASSEEDRVLSYEQYF.

The V and J genes are TRBV7-3 and TRBJ1-5; D is perhaps TRBD1 (5 bases). Trimming cost V 5 bases and J 7 bases, with 18 bases left between them. The CDR3 is 15 residues long. Germline CDR1 reads SGHTA; CDR2 reads FQGTGA. In nucleotides, the CDR3 is TGTGCCAGCAGCCCACCTCCACTTCCAGGGCAGCCCCAGCATTTT. Amino acid sequence: CASSPPPLPGQPQHF.

The chain employs TRBV18 and TRBJ1-1; D uncertain. V was clipped by 2 bases and J by 1 base, with 5 bases between them. Germline V gene sequence: CDR1 KGHSH, CDR2 LQKENI. The CDR3 has 13 amino acids. CDR3 sequence: CASSPAPNTEAFF. The CDR3 DNA follows: TGTGCCAGCTCACCAGCCCCGAACACTGAAGCTTTCTTT.

This chain connects TRBV7-8 to TRBJ1-5; a weak D match, TRBD1 (6 bases). V lost 5 bases to trimming and J lost 4 bases, with 12 bases between them. The V gene's germline CDR1 is SGHVS and CDR2 FQNEAQ. The CDR3 spans 14 residues. The CDR3 nucleotides are TGTGCCAGCAGCCACGTGGGGGCAAATCAGCCCCAGCATTTT. It is translated as CASSHVGANQPQHF.

The rearrangement joins TRBV30 to TRBJ2-3; 8 nucleotides match TRBD2. Germline assignment: CDR1 GTSNPN and CDR2 SVGIG (reference sequence). CDR3 length equals 14 residues. The V gene end was trimmed by 0 bases and the J gene end by 6 bases; junction bases not matched to a gene: 5. CDR3 in amino acids: CAWSVGGRRDTQYF. CDR3 in DNA: TGTGCCTGGAGTGTAGGCGGGAGGAGGGATACGCAGTATTTT.

The V and J genes are TRBV11-2 and TRBJ1-4; possibly TRBD1 for D (5 bases). The CDR3 length is 16 residues. The V end was cut by 5 bases, the J end by 4 bases, with 17 bases between. The germline V gene encodes CDR1 SGHAT and CDR2 FQNNGV. The CDR3 sequence is CASSHTPGLSNEKLFF. The CDR3 DNA follows: TGTGCCAGCAGCCACACCCCGGGACTCAGTAATGAAAAACTGTTTTTT.

The chain carries TRBV10-3 and TRBJ2-6, with D unresolved. The CDR3 length is 17 residues. The germline gives CDR1 ENHRY, CDR2 SYGVKD. The V end was cut by 0 bases, the J end by 1 base, with 10 bases between. The DNA for the CDR3 is TGTGCCATCAGTGAGTCGGACGGAAGTTCTGGGGCCAACGTCCTGACTTTC. Its translation is CAISESDGSSGANVLTF.

CDR3 DNA: TGCGCCAGCAGCCTCGGGTTGGGGGCGGCTTTCTTT. Its translation is CASSLGLGAAFF. The gene calls are TRBV4-3 and TRBJ1-1; TRBD1 is a possible D gene (6 bases). V dropped 4 bases and J dropped 11 bases, with 14 bases sitting between them. Germline CDR1 and CDR2: LGHNA and YSLEER. The length of the CDR3 is 12 residues.

V usage is TRBV30 and J usage is TRBJ1-4; no firm D call. Trimming took 3 bases from V and 4 from J, leaving 15 bases between them. CDR1 GTSNPN and CDR2 SVGIG come from the germline V gene (reference sequence). The CDR3 runs to 15 residues. DNA of the CDR3: TGTGCCTGGAGACTACGACGGGATATTAATGAAAAACTGTTTTTT. Translating gives CAWRLRRDINEKLFF.

CDR3 sequence: CASSPGQGVYEQYF. CDR3 coding DNA: TGCGCCAGCAGCCCCGGACAGGGGGTCTACGAGCAGTACTTC. This chain connects TRBV4-1 to TRBJ2-7, with 10 bases fitting TRBD1. The CDR3 runs to 14 residues. The ends lost 4 bases at V and 3 bases at J; junction bases unmatched: 3. The germline V gene encodes CDR1 MGHRA and CDR2 YSYEKL.

This sequence joins TRBV28 and TRBJ1-5; D not resolved. Germline V gives CDR1 MDHEN, CDR2 SYDVKM. With 2 bases removed from V and 2 bases from J, the gap between germline ends came to 10 bases. The CDR3 contains 15 residues. Here the CDR3 reads CASSLLLGGNQPQHF. The CDR3 DNA follows: TGTGCCAGCAGTTTACTACTGGGAGGCAATCAGCCCCAGCATTTT.

This chain connects TRBV5-5 to TRBJ2-3; D perhaps matches TRBD2 (7 bases). The CDR3 is 16 amino acids. Germline V gene data show CDR1 as SGHKS and CDR2 as YYEKEE (reference sequence). Trimming stripped 2 bases from V and 5 bases from J, with 18 bases between. The CDR3 DNA reads as TGTGCCAGCAGCTTTCTCGAGGGGGGGTCCGGAGATACGCAGTATTTT. Its protein product is CASSFLEGGSGDTQYF.

A single count supports this clone. This sample also contains other DNA sequences that code for the same CDR3. The chain is built from TRBV7-8 and TRBJ1-5, with D hard to call. The V gene's germline CDR1 is SGHVS and CDR2 FQNEAQ. There are 15 residues in the CDR3. V shed 1 base and J shed 0 bases, with 7 bases lying between them. The CDR3 here is CASSLVQNSNQPQHF. CDR3 nucleotide sequence: TGTGCCAGCAGCTTAGTTCAGAATAGCAATCAGCCCCAGCATTTT.

The chain couples TRBV7-2 to TRBJ1-3; no clear D gene. This CDR3 is built from 14 residues. V was trimmed by 5 bases and J by 0 bases, leaving 8 bases between them. Germline-derived CDR1 and CDR2 are SGHTA and FQGNSA. For the CDR3, the DNA is TGTGCCAGCAGCCTCCGGGACTCTGGAAACACCATATATTTT. Its protein product is CASSLRDSGNTIYF.

The chain employs TRBV19 and TRBJ1-6; a possible D gene is TRBD1 (5 bases). The CDR3 totals 15 residues. V lost 9 bases, J lost 2 bases, and 14 bases lay in between. Germline V gene lookup returns CDR1 LNHDA and CDR2 SQIVND (reference sequence). The CDR3 DNA sequence: TGTGCCAGCCAGATGGGGGAACCCTATAATTCACCCCTCCACTTT. Amino acids: CASQMGEPYNSPLHF.

The gene calls are TRBV27 and TRBJ2-1, with D hard to call. The CDR3 totals 14 residues. The V gene's germline CDR1 is MNHEY and CDR2 SMNVEV (reference sequence). Trimming stripped 2 bases from V and 2 bases from J, with 7 bases between. CDR3 sequence: CASSLSGAYNEQFF. DNA for the CDR3: TGTGCCAGCAGTTTAAGTGGCGCCTACAATGAGCAGTTCTTC.

This chain connects TRBV3-1 (or the pseudogene TRBV3-2) to TRBJ2-7; D is perhaps TRBD2 (6 bases). This CDR3 comprises 14 residues. CDR1 is LGHDT and CDR2 is YNNKEL in the germline V gene (reference sequence). V lost 0 bases and J 6 bases, leaving 12 bases between the germline ends. The CDR3 DNA reads TGTGCCAGCAGCCAAGATGGAGGGGTGGGCGAGCAGTACTTC. Protein product: CASSQDGGVGEQYF.

This chain joins TRBV5-4 and TRBJ2-7; 11 positions agree with TRBD1. The J segment lost 3 bases and the V segment lost 3 bases, leaving 14 bases of the junction unmatched. This CDR3 is built from 18 residues. Germline CDR1 SGHNT, CDR2 YYREEE (reference sequence). The CDR3 nucleotides are TGTGCCAGCAGCTCGAGGTTTTATGGGGACAGGGGGTTCTACGAGCAGTACTTC. Its protein is CASSSRFYGDRGFYEQYF.

The genes are TRBV19 and TRBJ1-5, with a tentative D call TRBD1 (6 bases). The CDR3 runs to 15 residues. CDR1 and CDR2 from the germline V gene are LNHDA and SQIVND (reference sequence). The ends were cut back, 7 bases at V and 0 bases at J, with 13 bases in the middle. The CDR3 loop is CASTWGQYSNQPQHF. The CDR3 DNA reads as TGTGCCAGTACCTGGGGGCAATATAGCAATCAGCCCCAGCATTTT. Full variable domain (outside the CDR3, taken from reference TRBV19 and TRBJ1-5): DGGITQSPKYLFRKEGQNVTLSCEQNLNHDAMYWYRQDPGQGLRLIYYSQIVNDFQKGDIAEGYSVSREKKESFPLTVTSAQKNPTAFYLCASTWGQYSNQPQHFGDGTRLSIL.

To note about this clone: Distinct nucleotide sequences in the sample also encode this CDR3. The V and J genes are TRBV7-3 and TRBJ2-7, with D possibly TRBD1 on 6 matching bases. The V end was cut by 5 bases, the J end by 0 bases, with 11 bases between. The CDR3 totals 14 residues. Germline V gene data show CDR1 as SGHTA and CDR2 as FQGTGA. CDR3 loop: CASSPDRSSYEQYF. As DNA, the CDR3 is TGTGCCAGCAGCCCAGACAGGAGCTCCTACGAGCAGTACTTC.

CDR3 in amino acids: CASRVGEFDYGYTF. CDR3 bases: TGTGCCAGCAGAGTCGGGGAGTTCGACTATGGCTACACCTTC. The chain recombines TRBV7-9 with TRBJ1-2; D is uncertain. V shed 6 bases and J shed 3 bases, with 14 bases lying between them. This CDR3 region has 14 residues. Germline V gene lookup returns CDR1 SEHNR and CDR2 FQNEAQ (reference sequence). The entire variable domain, with the rest obtained from reference TRBV7-9 and TRBJ1-2, is as follows: DTGVSQNPRHKITKRGQNVTFRCDPISEHNRLYWYRQTLGQGPEFLTYFQNEAQLEKSRLLSDRFSAERPKGSFSTLEIQRTEQGDSAMYLCASRVGEFDYGYTFGSGTRLTVV.